The 5 T cell receptor beta chains given below trace back to one sample, sequenced in a study of blood T cell repertoires in COVID-19. Data came from immunoSEQ multiplex PCR; TCRdb stores just in-frame clones and leaves some out. The sample holds some 370,000 clones, around 87% seen once. Sequencing was carried out using peripheral blood. The receptors were gathered from a young woman with COVID-19, enrolled during active disease.

The chain joins TRBV28 to TRBJ1-2, with D uncertain. The CDR3 runs to 11 residues. Trimming cost V 5 bases and J 8 bases, with 9 bases left between them. CDR1 and CDR2 from the germline V gene are MDHEN and SYDVKM. CDR3 amino acids: CASSETRGYTF. In DNA form, the CDR3 reads TGTGCCAGCAGTGAGACTAGAGGCTACACCTTC.

The rearrangement uses TRBV2 and TRBJ2-7; D perhaps matches TRBD1 (5 bases). Germline values: CDR1 SNHLY, CDR2 FYNNEI. V was trimmed by 4 bases and J by 6 bases, leaving 13 bases between them. The CDR3 totals 13 residues. This chain's CDR3 is CASSAWTTREQYF. DNA of the CDR3: TGTGCCAGCAGTGCGTGGACAACGCGCGAGCAGTACTTC.

The chain carries TRBV7-9 and TRBJ1-3; tentative D call: TRBD1 (5 bases). CDR3 length equals 16 residues. Germline V gives CDR1 SEHNR, CDR2 FQNEAQ (reference sequence). Trimming left V 5 bases short and J 0 bases short, with 14 bases between. CDR3 nucleotides: TGTGCCAGCAGCCTAGGGGCTTCCCTCTCTGGAAACACCATATATTTT. This codes for CASSLGASLSGNTIYF. The entire variable domain, with the rest obtained from reference TRBV7-9 and TRBJ1-3, is as follows: DTGVSQNPRHKITKRGQNVTFRCDPISEHNRLYWYRQTLGQGPEFLTYFQNEAQLEKSRLLSDRFSAERPKGSFSTLEIQRTEQGDSAMYLCASSLGASLSGNTIYFGEGSWLTVV.

The rearrangement uses TRBV4-3 and TRBJ1-4, with D perhaps TRBD1 (5 bases). CDR3 length: 16 amino acids. V lost 0 bases to trimming and J lost 7 bases, with 15 bases between them. Germline values: CDR1 LGHNA, CDR2 YSLEER. CDR3 DNA sequence: TGCGCCAGCAGCCAAGATCGGGGACTGGTCGGTGAAAAACTGTTTTTT. Translating it yields CASSQDRGLVGEKLFF.

The CDR3 loop is CASSPDRGRNEKLFF. DNA of the CDR3: TGTGCCAGCAGCCCAGACAGGGGAAGGAATGAAAAACTGTTTTTT. The chain uses TRBV5-4 and TRBJ1-4; the match to TRBD1 covers 8 bases. The CDR3 totals 15 residues. Trimming cost V 4 bases and J 5 bases; bases outside gene matches: 7. In germline, CDR1 is SGHNT, CDR2 YYREEE (reference sequence).